A selection of T cell receptor beta chains follows, all from one sample in a study of beta chain features in type 1 diabetes. Produced via immunoSEQ multiplex PCR; TCRdb's table is partial and in-frame only. The sample records 400,000 or so clones, roughly 12% being singletons. The sample was naive CD4+ T cells from blood. The receptors were gathered from a woman aged 18-29 years with type 1 diabetes. Each CDR3 is given with its conserved first and last residue. Fields, in order: clone size, D gene, V gene, J gene, CDR3 DNA, CDR3 protein. The D gene is left open where the match is weak. Clone size, where shown, is once, few, many, or a class for clones that have expanded.

abundance: few; d_gene: NA; v_gene: TRBV4-3; j_gene: TRBJ1-2; CDR3nt: TGCGCCAGCAGCCAAGGGGCTCGAGGCTACACCTTC; CDR3aa: CASSQGARGYTF
abundance: NA; d_gene: TRBD2; v_gene: TRBV29-1; j_gene: TRBJ2-7; CDR3nt: TGCAGCGCGCCCCGACCGGGACTAGGAGCCGAGCAGTACTTC; CDR3aa: CSAPRPGLGAEQYF
abundance: NA; d_gene: NA; v_gene: TRBV4-1; j_gene: TRBJ2-7; CDR3nt: TGCGCCAGCAGCCACCCCCCTCTGGAGGAGCAGTACTTC; CDR3aa: CASSHPPLEEQYF
abundance: few; d_gene: TRBD1; v_gene: TRBV28; j_gene: TRBJ1-5; CDR3nt: TGTGCCAGCAGTGTTGTGTTTCAGGGACAGGGAAATCAGCCCCAGCATTTT; CDR3aa: CASSVVFQGQGNQPQHF
abundance: few; d_gene: NA; v_gene: TRBV28; j_gene: TRBJ1-1; CDR3nt: TGTGCCAGCACTGTTCCGGGACACTTGAACACTGAAGCTTTCTTT; CDR3aa: CASTVPGHLNTEAFF
abundance: NA; d_gene: NA; v_gene: TRBV28; j_gene: TRBJ2-2; CDR3nt: TGTGCCAGCACCTTATGGGAGGTCAACACCGGGGAGCTGTTTTTT; CDR3aa: CASTLWEVNTGELFF
abundance: NA; d_gene: NA; v_gene: TRBV5-6; j_gene: TRBJ2-5; CDR3nt: TGTGCCAGCAGCACCGCTAAACAGGGCTTCCCCGCCAAGACCCAGTACTTC; CDR3aa: CASSTAKQGFPAKTQYF
abundance: few; d_gene: TRBD2; v_gene: TRBV4-3; j_gene: TRBJ2-1; CDR3nt: TGCGCCAGCAGCTCCGGGAGGGGTATTTACAATGAGCAGTTCTTC; CDR3aa: CASSSGRGIYNEQFF
abundance: once; d_gene: TRBD1; v_gene: TRBV19; j_gene: TRBJ2-1; CDR3nt: TGTGCCAGTAGTGTTTCTCGGACAGGGGTGGGCAATGAGCAGTTCTTC; CDR3aa: CASSVSRTGVGNEQFF
abundance: NA; d_gene: NA; v_gene: TRBV9; j_gene: TRBJ1-2; CDR3nt: TGTGCCAGCAGGCGAGGCAGGGGATCGGATGGCTACACCTTC; CDR3aa: CASRRGRGSDGYTF
abundance: few; d_gene: NA; v_gene: TRBV15; j_gene: TRBJ1-4; CDR3nt: TGTGCCACCAGCAGAGTACTGGCGGGGACTAATGAAAAACTGTTTTTT; CDR3aa: CATSRVLAGTNEKLFF
abundance: NA; d_gene: TRBD2; v_gene: TRBV4-1; j_gene: TRBJ2-1; CDR3nt: TGCGCCAGCAGCCAAGAAACTAGCGGGTCACCCGTGGGGTTCTTC; CDR3aa: CASSQETSGSPVGFF
abundance: few; d_gene: TRBD2; v_gene: TRBV7-2; j_gene: TRBJ2-1; CDR3nt: TGTGCCAGCAGCTTCCTAGCGGGAGACAATGAGCAGTTCTTC; CDR3aa: CASSFLAGDNEQFF
abundance: NA; d_gene: TRBD2; v_gene: TRBV6-6; j_gene: TRBJ2-1; CDR3nt: TGTGCCAGCAGTTTAGGTCGGACTAGCGGGTACAATGAGCAGTTCTTC; CDR3aa: CASSLGRTSGYNEQFF
abundance: NA; d_gene: TRBD1; v_gene: TRBV7-3; j_gene: TRBJ2-2; CDR3nt: TGTGCCAGCAGCTTAACGATACAGGGGGCGGGGAACACCGGGGAGCTGTTTTTT; CDR3aa: CASSLTIQGAGNTGELFF
abundance: few; d_gene: TRBD1; v_gene: TRBV6-5; j_gene: TRBJ2-5; CDR3nt: TGTGCCAGCAGTTCTTCCTCCCGGGACAGGGGGGAGACCCAGTACTTC; CDR3aa: CASSSSSRDRGETQYF
abundance: NA; d_gene: NA; v_gene: TRBV19; j_gene: TRBJ2-5; CDR3nt: TGTGCCAGTAGTATTGAGGAAGAGACCCAGTACTTC; CDR3aa: CASSIEEETQYF
abundance: NA; d_gene: TRBD1; v_gene: TRBV18; j_gene: TRBJ2-1; CDR3nt: TGTGCCAGCTCACCGAGTCAGGGACAGGCCTACAATGAGCAGTTCTTC; CDR3aa: CASSPSQGQAYNEQFF
abundance: few; d_gene: NA; v_gene: TRBV28; j_gene: TRBJ2-5; CDR3nt: TGTGCCAGCAGCCACAACCGAGAGACCCAGTACTTC; CDR3aa: CASSHNRETQYF
abundance: NA; d_gene: TRBD1; v_gene: TRBV18; j_gene: TRBJ2-5; CDR3nt: TGTGCCAGCTCGGGGACAGACCTAGAGACCCAGTACTTC; CDR3aa: CASSGTDLETQYF
abundance: few; d_gene: NA; v_gene: TRBV11-2; j_gene: TRBJ1-2; CDR3nt: TGTGCCAGCAGCACCTACACAGGGTCCTCTACCTATGGCTACACCTTC; CDR3aa: CASSTYTGSSTYGYTF
abundance: few; d_gene: TRBD1; v_gene: TRBV7-9; j_gene: TRBJ1-4; CDR3nt: TGTGCCAGCAGCCTGGGACAGAATAATGAAAAACTGTTTTTT; CDR3aa: CASSLGQNNEKLFF
abundance: few; d_gene: TRBD2; v_gene: TRBV30; j_gene: TRBJ2-1; CDR3nt: TGTGCCTGGAGCGGGGGGGGTGAGCAGTTCTTC; CDR3aa: CAWSGGGEQFF
abundance: NA; d_gene: NA; v_gene: TRBV5-4; j_gene: TRBJ1-2; CDR3nt: TGTGCCAGCAGCTTGGACACCGTGGGCTACACCTTC; CDR3aa: CASSLDTVGYTF
abundance: NA; d_gene: NA; v_gene: TRBV19; j_gene: TRBJ1-1; CDR3nt: TGTGCCAGTGGGGGCTTTGAAGCTTTCTTT; CDR3aa: CASGGFEAFF
abundance: NA; d_gene: NA; v_gene: TRBV30; j_gene: TRBJ2-7; CDR3nt: TGTGCCTGGAGTGTAGCAGGCGGGTCCTACGAGCAGTACTTC; CDR3aa: CAWSVAGGSYEQYF
abundance: NA; d_gene: NA; v_gene: TRBV11-2; j_gene: TRBJ2-5; CDR3nt: TGTGCCAGCATCGGGGACTGGCAAGAGACCCAGTACTTC; CDR3aa: CASIGDWQETQYF
abundance: NA; d_gene: NA; v_gene: TRBV19; j_gene: TRBJ1-5; CDR3nt: TGTGCCAGTAGTATTCCGGCAGGAGGTCAGCCCCAGCATTTT; CDR3aa: CASSIPAGGQPQHF
abundance: NA; d_gene: NA; v_gene: TRBV27; j_gene: TRBJ2-2; CDR3nt: TGTGCCAGCGGGGAGGACACCGGGGAGCTGTTTTTT; CDR3aa: CASGEDTGELFF
abundance: NA; d_gene: TRBD1; v_gene: TRBV18; j_gene: TRBJ1-5; CDR3nt: TGTGCCAGCTCACCTCCGGGACAGGGTCAGCCCCAGCATTTT; CDR3aa: CASSPPGQGQPQHF
abundance: few; d_gene: NA; v_gene: TRBV29-1; j_gene: TRBJ2-3; CDR3nt: TGCAGCGTTGAAGATTCGGGGAGCACAGATACGCAGTATTTT; CDR3aa: CSVEDSGSTDTQYF
abundance: few; d_gene: NA; v_gene: TRBV4-3; j_gene: TRBJ2-1; CDR3nt: TGCGCCAGCAGCCAAGCTTTTGGGACTCACAATGAGCAGTTCTTC; CDR3aa: CASSQAFGTHNEQFF
abundance: few; d_gene: TRBD1; v_gene: TRBV5-1; j_gene: TRBJ2-3; CDR3nt: TGCGCCAGCAGCCGGGACAGGGAAGGTACGCAGTATTTT; CDR3aa: CASSRDREGTQYF
abundance: few; d_gene: NA; v_gene: TRBV29-1; j_gene: TRBJ1-6; CDR3nt: TGCAGCGCCCAGGACAGTCATAATTCACCCCTCCACTTT; CDR3aa: CSAQDSHNSPLHF
abundance: NA; d_gene: NA; v_gene: TRBV5-1; j_gene: TRBJ2-5; CDR3nt: TGCGCCAGCAGCTTCGGAGAGACCCAGTACTTC; CDR3aa: CASSFGETQYF
abundance: few; d_gene: NA; v_gene: TRBV9; j_gene: TRBJ1-6; CDR3nt: TGTGCCAGCAGCGAGGGAGGGCAGTACGAAGGCTCACCCCTCCACTTT; CDR3aa: CASSEGGQYEGSPLHF
abundance: few; d_gene: NA; v_gene: TRBV7-2; j_gene: TRBJ2-7; CDR3nt: TGTGCCAGCAGCTCGCAGGGGTACGAGCAGTACTTC; CDR3aa: CASSSQGYEQYF
abundance: few; d_gene: NA; v_gene: TRBV7-3; j_gene: TRBJ2-5; CDR3nt: TGTGCCAGCAGTCAAACACTAGGAGTGGAGACCCAGTACTTC; CDR3aa: CASSQTLGVETQYF
abundance: NA; d_gene: TRBD1; v_gene: TRBV30; j_gene: TRBJ1-5; CDR3nt: TGTGCCTGGGAGACAGGGCAGGGAGACAATCAGCCCCAGCATTTT; CDR3aa: CAWETGQGDNQPQHF
abundance: NA; d_gene: NA; v_gene: TRBV9; j_gene: TRBJ2-6; CDR3nt: TGTGCCAGCAGCGTACGGGGAGCTGGGGCCAACGTCCTGACTTTC; CDR3aa: CASSVRGAGANVLTF
abundance: few; d_gene: NA; v_gene: TRBV4-3; j_gene: TRBJ2-1; CDR3nt: TGCGCCAGCAGCCAAGACTCGGGGAGTCAGTTCTTC; CDR3aa: CASSQDSGSQFF
abundance: NA; d_gene: NA; v_gene: TRBV5-4; j_gene: TRBJ2-1; CDR3nt: TGTGCCAGCAGCCCCCAGGGATCCCGCAATGAGCAGTTCTTC; CDR3aa: CASSPQGSRNEQFF
abundance: few; d_gene: TRBD2; v_gene: TRBV28; j_gene: TRBJ2-7; CDR3nt: TGTGCCAGCGGGGGACTAGCGGGTTACGAGCAGTACTTC; CDR3aa: CASGGLAGYEQYF
abundance: few; d_gene: NA; v_gene: TRBV5-4; j_gene: TRBJ1-1; CDR3nt: TGTGCCAGCAGCCAAAGTGGTAGGGGCCCTGAAGCTTTCTTT; CDR3aa: CASSQSGRGPEAFF
abundance: NA; d_gene: NA; v_gene: TRBV2; j_gene: TRBJ2-3; CDR3nt: TGTGCCAGCAGTAGCAGCACAGATACGCAGTATTTT; CDR3aa: CASSSSTDTQYF
abundance: few; d_gene: NA; v_gene: TRBV11-2; j_gene: TRBJ2-3; CDR3nt: TGTGCCAGCAGACTGAGTCGTTCGGAGACAGATACGCAGTATTTT; CDR3aa: CASRLSRSETDTQYF
abundance: few; d_gene: TRBD1; v_gene: TRBV9; j_gene: TRBJ2-7; CDR3nt: TGTGCCAGCAGCGTTGGCGTGGACAGGGCTAGCTCCTACGAGCAGTACTTC; CDR3aa: CASSVGVDRASSYEQYF
abundance: NA; d_gene: TRBD1; v_gene: TRBV28; j_gene: TRBJ2-1; CDR3nt: TGTGCCAGCAGACTCATCGGGACAGCGGAATACAATGAGCAGTTCTTC; CDR3aa: CASRLIGTAEYNEQFF
abundance: NA; d_gene: TRBD1; v_gene: TRBV4-3; j_gene: TRBJ1-1; CDR3nt: TGCGCCAGCAGCAAGGGACAGGGGAACACTGAAGCTTTCTTT; CDR3aa: CASSKGQGNTEAFF
abundance: NA; d_gene: TRBD1; v_gene: TRBV30; j_gene: TRBJ1-4; CDR3nt: TGTGCCTGGAGTCGGGACAGGAGAAATGAAAAACTGTTTTTT; CDR3aa: CAWSRDRRNEKLFF
abundance: few; d_gene: NA; v_gene: TRBV5-6; j_gene: TRBJ2-7; CDR3nt: TGTGCCAGCAGTGGGGCCGGTGGAAACGAGCAGTACTTC; CDR3aa: CASSGAGGNEQYF
abundance: NA; d_gene: TRBD2; v_gene: TRBV30; j_gene: TRBJ2-1; CDR3nt: TGTGCCTGGAGTGTACGGGATAGCGGGATCAGGCTCTTC; CDR3aa: CAWSVRDSGIRLF
abundance: few; d_gene: NA; v_gene: TRBV5-6; j_gene: TRBJ2-2; CDR3nt: TGTGCCAGCAGCTTACAAGACAGACCGAACACCGGGGAGCTGTTTTTT; CDR3aa: CASSLQDRPNTGELFF
abundance: few; d_gene: NA; v_gene: TRBV18; j_gene: TRBJ2-3; CDR3nt: TGTGCCAGCTCACCACTCATCAACACAGATACGCAGTATTTT; CDR3aa: CASSPLINTDTQYF
abundance: few; d_gene: NA; v_gene: TRBV20-1; j_gene: TRBJ2-7; CDR3nt: TGCAGTGCTAGTGCAGACTACGAGCAGTACTTC; CDR3aa: CSASADYEQYF
abundance: NA; d_gene: NA; v_gene: TRBV30; j_gene: TRBJ1-5; CDR3nt: TGTGCCTGGAGTGGACAGCGTACTTCCGCAGGGCGCAATCAGCCCCAGCATTTT; CDR3aa: CAWSGQRTSAGRNQPQHF
abundance: few; d_gene: TRBD1; v_gene: TRBV9; j_gene: TRBJ2-1; CDR3nt: TGTGCCAGCAGCACGGAAATCAGGGGGCAGGTCGATGAGCAGTTCTTC; CDR3aa: CASSTEIRGQVDEQFF
abundance: NA; d_gene: TRBD2; v_gene: TRBV7-2; j_gene: TRBJ2-2; CDR3nt: TGTGCCAGCAGCAACGGACTAGCGGGGGCCGGGGAGCTGTTTTTT; CDR3aa: CASSNGLAGAGELFF
abundance: NA; d_gene: TRBD2; v_gene: TRBV11-2; j_gene: TRBJ2-1; CDR3nt: TGTGCCAGCAGCGCCCGGACTAGCGGGAGGGCATACAATGAGCAGTTCTTC; CDR3aa: CASSARTSGRAYNEQFF
abundance: few; d_gene: TRBD1; v_gene: TRBV19; j_gene: TRBJ2-7; CDR3nt: TGTGCCAGTACGGGACAGGGCCCGACCGAGCAGTACTTC; CDR3aa: CASTGQGPTEQYF